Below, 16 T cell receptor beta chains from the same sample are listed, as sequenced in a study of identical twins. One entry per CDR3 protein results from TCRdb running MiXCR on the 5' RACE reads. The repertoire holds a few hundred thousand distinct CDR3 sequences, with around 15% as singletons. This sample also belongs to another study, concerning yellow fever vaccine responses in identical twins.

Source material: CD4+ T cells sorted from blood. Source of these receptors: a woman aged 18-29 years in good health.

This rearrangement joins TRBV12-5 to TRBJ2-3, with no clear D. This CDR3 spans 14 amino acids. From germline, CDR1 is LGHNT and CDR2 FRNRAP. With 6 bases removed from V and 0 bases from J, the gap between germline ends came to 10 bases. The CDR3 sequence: CASGASPSTDTQYF. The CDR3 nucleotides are TGTGCTAGTGGAGCCTCACCTAGCACAGATACGCAGTATTTT.

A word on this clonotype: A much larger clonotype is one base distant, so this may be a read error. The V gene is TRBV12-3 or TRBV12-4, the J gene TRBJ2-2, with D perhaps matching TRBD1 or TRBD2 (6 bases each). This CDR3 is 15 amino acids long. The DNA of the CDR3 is TGTGCCAGCAGTTTACGGGGGCTGGTCACCGTGGAGCTGTTTTTT. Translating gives CASSLRGLVTVELFF.

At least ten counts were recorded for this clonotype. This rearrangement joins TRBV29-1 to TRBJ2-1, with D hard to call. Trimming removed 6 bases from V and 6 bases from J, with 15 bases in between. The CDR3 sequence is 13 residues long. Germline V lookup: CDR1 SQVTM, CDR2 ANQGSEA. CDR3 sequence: CSVRRSMGNEQFF. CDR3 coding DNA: TGCAGCGTGCGCCGGAGCATGGGCAATGAGCAGTTCTTC.

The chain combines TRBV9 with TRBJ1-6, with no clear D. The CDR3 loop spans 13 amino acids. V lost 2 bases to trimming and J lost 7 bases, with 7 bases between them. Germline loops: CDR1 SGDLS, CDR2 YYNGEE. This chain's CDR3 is CASSVDHNSPLHF. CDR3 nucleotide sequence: TGTGCCAGCAGCGTGGACCACAATTCACCCCTCCACTTT. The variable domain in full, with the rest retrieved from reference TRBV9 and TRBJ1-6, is DSGVTQTPKHLITATGQRVTLRCSPRSGDLSVYWYQQSLDQGLQFLIQYYNGEERAKGNILERFSAQQFPDLHSELNLSSLELGDSALYFCASSVDHNSPLHFGNGTRLTVT.

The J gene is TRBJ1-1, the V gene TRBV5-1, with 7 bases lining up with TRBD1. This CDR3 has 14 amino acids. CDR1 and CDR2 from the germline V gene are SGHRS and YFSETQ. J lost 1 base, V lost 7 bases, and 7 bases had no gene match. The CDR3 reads CASREKGANTEAFF. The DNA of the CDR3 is TGCGCCAGCCGGGAGAAGGGGGCGAACACTGAAGCTTTCTTT.

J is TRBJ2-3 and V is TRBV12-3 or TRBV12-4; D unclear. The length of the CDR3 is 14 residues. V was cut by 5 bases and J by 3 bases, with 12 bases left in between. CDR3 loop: CASSVPHRTDTQYF. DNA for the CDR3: TGTGCCAGCAGTGTCCCCCATAGGACAGATACGCAGTATTTT.

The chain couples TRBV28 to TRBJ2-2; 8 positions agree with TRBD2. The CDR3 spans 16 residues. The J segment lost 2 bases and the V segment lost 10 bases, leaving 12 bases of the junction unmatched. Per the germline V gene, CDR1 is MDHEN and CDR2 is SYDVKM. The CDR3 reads CATQNRRGENTGELFF. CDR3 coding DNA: TGTGCCACCCAAAATCGGCGGGGGGAAAACACCGGGGAGCTGTTTTTT.

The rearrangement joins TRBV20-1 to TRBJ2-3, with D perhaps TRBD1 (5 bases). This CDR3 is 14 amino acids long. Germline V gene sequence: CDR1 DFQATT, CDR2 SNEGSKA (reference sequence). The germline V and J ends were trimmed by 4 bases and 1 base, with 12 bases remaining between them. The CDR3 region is CSANLGPGTDTQYF. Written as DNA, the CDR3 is TGCAGTGCTAACCTGGGGCCAGGCACAGATACGCAGTATTTT.

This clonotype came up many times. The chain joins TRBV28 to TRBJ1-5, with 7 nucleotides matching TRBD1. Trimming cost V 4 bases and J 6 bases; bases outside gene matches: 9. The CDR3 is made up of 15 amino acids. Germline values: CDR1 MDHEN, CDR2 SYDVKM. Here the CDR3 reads CASSSGEGAGQPQHF. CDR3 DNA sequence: TGTGCCAGCAGTTCCGGAGAGGGGGCAGGTCAGCCCCAGCATTTT.

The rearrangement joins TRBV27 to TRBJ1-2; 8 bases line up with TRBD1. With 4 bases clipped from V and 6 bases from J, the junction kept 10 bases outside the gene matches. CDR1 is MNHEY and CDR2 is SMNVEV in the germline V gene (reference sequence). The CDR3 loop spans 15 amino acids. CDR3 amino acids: CASSSTWTGRDGYTF. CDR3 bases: TGTGCCAGCAGTTCTACCTGGACAGGGAGGGATGGCTACACCTTC.

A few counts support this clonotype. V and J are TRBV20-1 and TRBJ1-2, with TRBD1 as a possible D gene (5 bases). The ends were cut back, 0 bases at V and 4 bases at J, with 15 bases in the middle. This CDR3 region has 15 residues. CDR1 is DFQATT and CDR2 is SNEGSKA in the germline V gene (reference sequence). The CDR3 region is CSARDPTGTAYGYTF. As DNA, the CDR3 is TGCAGTGCTAGAGATCCAACCGGGACGGCCTATGGCTACACCTTC.

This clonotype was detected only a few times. CDR3 sequence (DNA): TGTGCCAGCGGGACAGGGATATACAATGAGCAGTTCTTC. Its protein is CASGTGIYNEQFF. The V gene is TRBV6-1, the J gene TRBJ2-1, with 9 bases lining up with TRBD1. CDR1 is MNHNS, CDR2 SASEGT, per germline. The CDR3 has 13 residues. After removal of 8 bases from V and 4 bases from J, the junction contained 3 bases not matched to a gene.

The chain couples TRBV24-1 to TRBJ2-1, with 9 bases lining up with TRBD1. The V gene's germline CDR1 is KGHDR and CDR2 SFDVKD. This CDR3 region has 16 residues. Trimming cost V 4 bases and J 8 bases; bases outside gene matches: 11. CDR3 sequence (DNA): TGTGCCACCAGTGACCGGGGACAGGGCCCCACGGATGAGCAGTTCTTC. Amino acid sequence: CATSDRGQGPTDEQFF.

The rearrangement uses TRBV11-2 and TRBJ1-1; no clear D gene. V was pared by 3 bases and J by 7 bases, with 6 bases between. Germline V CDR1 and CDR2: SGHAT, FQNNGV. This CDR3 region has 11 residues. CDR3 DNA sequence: TGTGCCAGCAGCTTCGGTATTGAAGCTTTCTTT. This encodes CASSFGIEAFF.

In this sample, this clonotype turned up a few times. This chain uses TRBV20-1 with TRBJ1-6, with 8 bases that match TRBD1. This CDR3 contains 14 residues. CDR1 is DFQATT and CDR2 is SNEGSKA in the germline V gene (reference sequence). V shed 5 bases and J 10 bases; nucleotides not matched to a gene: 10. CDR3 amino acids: CSAVMTGVASPLHF. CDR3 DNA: TGCAGTGCTGTAATGACAGGGGTGGCGTCACCCCTCCACTTT.

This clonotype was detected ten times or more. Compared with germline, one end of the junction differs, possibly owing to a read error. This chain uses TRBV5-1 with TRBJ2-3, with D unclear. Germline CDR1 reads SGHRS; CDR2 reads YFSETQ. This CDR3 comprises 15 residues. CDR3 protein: CASSLDEPSTDTQYF. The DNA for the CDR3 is TGCGCCAGCAGTTTGGACGAACCTAGCACAGATACGCAGTATTTT. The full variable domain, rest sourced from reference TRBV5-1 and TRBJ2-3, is KAGVTQTPRYLIKTRGQQVTLSCSPISGHRSVSWYQQTPGQGLQFLFEYFSETQRNKGNFPGRFSGRQFSNSRSEMNVSTLELGDSALYLCASSLDEPSTDTQYFGPGTRLTVL.